A single sample is the source of the 25 T cell receptor beta chains below, sequenced in a study of CD8+CD57+ T cells in acquired aplastic anemia. According to the study, genomic DNA was the template for TCR beta VDJ and CDR3 profiling. TCRdb analysed the reads with MiXCR anew, one entry per CDR3 protein. The sample includes around 430,000 distinct CDR3 sequences, about a third seen only once; the top ten take around 0.82%. Sequenced patients had shown CD8+CD57+ cell expansion by flow cytometry. Specimen: sorted CD4+, CD8+, or CD8+CD57+ T cells (not recorded which) from PBMCs. The receptor source for this set is a human donor with aplastic anemia.

As for this clonotype: A much larger clone lies one base from this, so it may be a read error. This chain connects TRBV29-1 to TRBJ2-1, with D hard to call. Germline-derived CDR1 and CDR2 are SQVTM and ANQGSEA. The CDR3 contains 14 residues. The CDR3 loop reads CSFGDPGSYNEQFF. The CDR3 nucleotides read TGCAGTTTTGGGGATCCGGGCTCCTACAATGAGCAGTTCTTC.

This clonotype has ten or more counts. This rearrangement joins TRBV2 to TRBJ2-3, with TRBD1 matching over 7 bases. This CDR3 spans 15 amino acids. Germline V CDR1 and CDR2: SNHLY, FYNNEI. The ends lost 6 bases at V and 0 bases at J; junction bases unmatched: 6. In nucleotides, the CDR3 is TGTGCCAGCAGGTACCGGGACAGAAGCACAGATACGCAGTATTTT. It encodes CASRYRDRSTDTQYF.

The DNA of the CDR3 is TGTGCCATCAGTCTCGCCCGACAGGCGTCGTATGGCTACACCTTC. Translating gives CAISLARQASYGYTF. This sequence joins TRBV10-3 and TRBJ1-2, with D tentatively TRBD1 (6 bases). The germline gives CDR1 ENHRY, CDR2 SYGVKD. The CDR3 totals 15 residues. Trimming took 5 bases from V and 5 from J, leaving 18 bases between them.

The CDR3 spells CASTIAGGQETQYF. CDR3 nucleotides: TGTGCCAGCACGATAGCGGGGGGGCAAGAGACCCAGTACTTC. V gene TRBV7-9 combines with J gene TRBJ2-5, with TRBD2 matching 11 bases. Germline loops: CDR1 SEHNR, CDR2 FQNEAQ (reference sequence). The CDR3 contains 14 residues. The V gene end was trimmed by 7 bases and the J gene end by 2 bases; junction bases not matched to a gene: 3.

This clonotype was seen ten or more times. In DNA form, the CDR3 reads TGCGCCAGCAGCTTGCGACTAGCGGGAGCAGATACGCAGTATTTT. It encodes CASSLRLAGADTQYF. The chain has TRBV5-1 and TRBJ2-3; TRBD2 aligns across 12 bases. CDR3 size: 15 residues. The J segment lost 4 bases and the V segment lost 1 base, leaving 1 base of the junction unmatched. The V gene's germline CDR1 is SGHRS and CDR2 YFSETQ.

This clonotype was seen at least ten times. This chain links TRBV25-1 with TRBJ1-1; weak D call: TRBD1 (5 bases). The V and J ends lost 3 bases and 1 base respectively, with 9 bases between them. This CDR3 comprises 14 residues. The germline V gene has CDR1 MGHDK and CDR2 SYGVNS. CDR3 residues: CASSDWTQNTEAFF. For the CDR3, the DNA is TGTGCCAGCAGTGACTGGACACAGAACACTGAAGCTTTCTTT.

CDR3 protein: CASSLSGSPAYEQYF. In DNA, the CDR3 is TGTGCCAGCTCTCTATCGGGGTCACCAGCCTACGAGCAGTACTTC. The rearrangement links TRBV11-3 to TRBJ2-7, with a weak D call TRBD2 (5 bases). This CDR3 contains 15 residues. V dropped 8 bases and J dropped 2 bases, with 19 bases sitting between them. CDR1 and CDR2 from the germline V gene are SGHNT and YENEEA.

This clonotype was seen many times. This rearrangement joins TRBV10-2 to TRBJ2-7, with D unclear. The germline V gene has CDR1 WSHSY and CDR2 SAAADI. The V gene lost 7 bases and the J gene lost 4 bases, with 11 bases spanning the gap. The CDR3 is 12 amino acids. The CDR3 spells CASTERLYEQYF. The CDR3 DNA reads as TGCGCCAGCACAGAAAGATTGTACGAGCAGTACTTC.

This chain joins TRBV15 and TRBJ1-6; possibly TRBD1 for D (5 bases). With 3 bases removed from V and 14 bases from J, the gap between germline ends came to 17 bases. The CDR3 totals 14 residues. Germline V lookup: CDR1 LNHNV, CDR2 YYDKDF (reference sequence). The CDR3 sequence: CATSSTDRGGTLHF. The CDR3 nucleotides read TGTGCCACCAGCAGTACCGACAGAGGCGGTACCCTCCACTTT. The full variable domain, rest sourced from reference TRBV15 and TRBJ1-6, is DAMVIQNPRYQVTQFGKPVTLSCSQTLNHNVMYWYQQKSSQAPKLLFHYYDKDFNNEADTPDNFQSRRPNTSFCFLDIRSPGLGDTAMYLCATSSTDRGGTLHFGNGTRLTVT.

This clonotype was recorded a few times. Given a much more abundant clone one base away, this may be a read error. The chain has TRBV29-1 and TRBJ2-7, with D perhaps matching TRBD2 (6 bases). The CDR3 is 14 amino acids. The V gene's germline CDR1 is SQVTM and CDR2 ANQGSEA. Trimming cost V 4 bases and J 3 bases, with 16 bases left between them. CDR3 loop: CSVGLTSRRYEQYF. The CDR3 nucleotides are TGCAGCGTTGGATTAACTAGCCGCCGCTACGAGCAGTACTTC.

The chain joins TRBV6-4 to TRBJ2-1; 11 bases align to TRBD2. V lost 2 bases and J lost 10; bases outside the gene matches: 7. This CDR3 region has 15 residues. Germline V gene data show CDR1 as MRHNA and CDR2 as SNTAGT. The CDR3 is CASSDQTSGSYEQFF. The CDR3 coding sequence is TGTGCCAGCAGTGACCAAACTAGCGGGAGTTACGAGCAGTTCTTC.

This chain uses TRBV19 with TRBJ2-2, with 8 bases that match TRBD2. Germline V lookup: CDR1 LNHDA, CDR2 SQIVND (reference sequence). Losses at the gene ends were 6 bases for V and 7 bases for J; bases not matched to a gene: 7. The CDR3 is 14 amino acids. CDR3 protein: CASRTGGRSGELFF. The CDR3, as DNA: TGTGCCAGTAGGACGGGGGGGCGTAGCGGGGAGCTGTTTTTT.

This clonotype was observed a few times. The CDR3 bases are TGTGCCGTTACACAGGGAGGGAAGGTATGGACTGAAGCTTTCTTT. As protein: CAVTQGGKVWTEAFF. The chain has TRBV5-4 and TRBJ1-1; D possibly corresponds to TRBD1 (6 bases). The germline V gene encodes CDR1 SGHNT and CDR2 YYREEE (reference sequence). Trimming left V 10 bases short and J 5 bases short, with 24 bases between. The CDR3 has 15 amino acids. The whole variable domain, remainder taken from reference TRBV5-4 and TRBJ1-1, is ETGVTQSPTHLIKTRGQQVTLRCSSQSGHNTVSWYQQALGQGPQFIFQYYREEENGRGNFPPRFSGLQFPNYSSELNVNALELDDSALYLCAVTQGGKVWTEAFFGQGTRLTVV.

This clonotype appeared many times. The CDR3 reads CAVQQGDNSPLHF. Written as DNA, the CDR3 is TGTGCCGTACAACAGGGGGATAATTCACCCCTCCACTTT. The chain carries TRBV10-3 and TRBJ1-6; 8 bases are shared with TRBD1. The length of the CDR3 is 13 residues. Germline V gene data show CDR1 as ENHRY and CDR2 as SYGVKD. Trimming cost V 11 bases and J 5 bases; bases outside gene matches: 5.

This clonotype was seen at least ten times. The CDR3 region has the DNA TGTGCCACCAGTGGTAAGCTTAGTACAGATACGCAGTATTTT. Translated: CATSGKLSTDTQYF. The rearrangement joins TRBV24-1 to TRBJ2-3; D is undetermined. CDR3 size: 14 residues. Trimming stripped 5 bases from V and 3 bases from J, with 11 bases between. Germline loops: CDR1 KGHDR, CDR2 SFDVKD.

The chain joins TRBV20-1 to TRBJ1-4, with 9 bases matching TRBD1. Germline trimming cut 1 base from V and 6 bases from J; bases unmatched to any gene: 3. The CDR3 is 14 residues long. Per the germline V gene, CDR1 is DFQATT and CDR2 is SNEGSKA (reference sequence). The CDR3 is CSARGDRDDEKLFF. The CDR3, as DNA: TGCAGTGCTAGAGGGGACAGGGACGATGAAAAACTGTTTTTT.

This clonotype was recorded many times. The CDR3 DNA is TGTGCCAGCAGTGACCTGTGGGAGCTGTTTTTT. Protein: CASSDLWELFF. This chain uses TRBV2 with TRBJ2-2; D unclear. From germline, CDR1 is SNHLY and CDR2 FYNNEI. V lost 3 bases and J lost 9, with 5 bases in between. The CDR3 is 11 residues long.

This clonotype was seen repeatedly, ten times or more. The chain employs TRBV7-9 and TRBJ2-4; unclear D gene. Trimming cost V 2 bases and J 6 bases, with 8 bases left between them. The CDR3 length is 13 residues. Germline V lookup: CDR1 SEHNR, CDR2 FQNEAQ (reference sequence). CDR3 amino acids: CASSLNSPNIQYF. The CDR3, as DNA: TGTGCCAGCAGCTTAAATTCTCCAAACATTCAGTACTTC.

Many counts were recorded for this clonotype. The rearrangement uses TRBV20-1 and TRBJ2-7; 11 bases align to TRBD2. The V gene's germline CDR1 is DFQATT and CDR2 SNEGSKA (reference sequence). The CDR3 runs 14 residues. V gave up 7 bases and J gave up 4 bases; unmatched junction bases: 9. The CDR3 here is CSVESGTSGYEQYF. The CDR3 DNA follows: TGCAGTGTCGAGTCCGGGACTAGCGGATACGAGCAGTACTTC.

About this clonotype: Because it lacks the conserved phenylalanine or tryptophan at the end, this CDR3 is likely a read error. The DNA is left out, because the CDR3 cannot be placed on it with certainty; the CDR3 is given as TCRdb lists it. This chain uses TRBV20-1 with TRBJ1-5; the table's TRBD1 call for D was not verified on the DNA. Germline CDR1 is DFQATT and CDR2 is SNEGSKA (reference sequence). The CDR3 is 15 amino acids in total, end residues counted. This CDR3 is CSARGIRGFDQPQGG.

Points on this clonotype: A read error may explain this, as a much larger clone is one base away. The CDR3 reads CASSVRVVGTDTQYF. The CDR3 nucleotides read TGTGCCAGCAGCGTTCGAGTTGTTGGCACAGATACGCAGTATTTT. This chain links TRBV11-2 with TRBJ2-3; D unresolved. This CDR3 has 15 residues. The V and J ends lost 5 bases and 1 base respectively, with 13 bases between them. Germline V gene sequence: CDR1 SGHAT, CDR2 FQNNGV.

In its sample, this clonotype was seen a few times. A single base separates this from a much larger clone, so it may be a read error. J is TRBJ1-2 and V is TRBV20-1; D gene ambiguous. The germline gives CDR1 DFQATT, CDR2 SNEGSKA (reference sequence). There are 11 residues in the CDR3. CDR3 nucleotide sequence: TGCAGTGCTCCGGATAACTGTGGCTACACCTTC. This encodes CSAPDNCGYTF.

Many counts were recorded for this clonotype. The CDR3 DNA sequence: TGTGCCAGTAGTATAGTGATCGGAGGGGGTCAGCCCCAGCATTTT. Amino acid sequence: CASSIVIGGGQPQHF. This sequence joins TRBV19 and TRBJ1-5; a weak D match, TRBD1 (6 bases). Germline-derived CDR1 and CDR2 are LNHDA and SQIVND (reference sequence). The CDR3 runs to 15 residues. Trimming stripped 1 base from V and 6 bases from J, with 13 bases between.

This clonotype was seen at least ten times. The genes are TRBV19 and TRBJ1-2; D call uncertain. Germline-derived CDR1 and CDR2 are LNHDA and SQIVND (reference sequence). With 6 bases removed from V and 9 bases from J, the gap between germline ends came to 14 bases. The CDR3 sequence is 12 residues long. CDR3 nucleotide sequence: TGTGCCAGTAGAAGTGGAACCCCTCGCTACACCTTC. Protein: CASRSGTPRYTF.

This clonotype was counted at least ten times. This chain connects TRBV20-1 to TRBJ2-7; unclear D gene. The CDR3 spans 12 residues. Germline V gives CDR1 DFQATT, CDR2 SNEGSKA (reference sequence). With 6 bases removed from V and 2 bases from J, the gap between germline ends came to 11 bases. The CDR3 reads CSARSTTYEQYF. In DNA form, the CDR3 reads TGCAGTGCCAGGTCCACAACCTACGAGCAGTACTTC.